These 23 T cell receptor beta chains originate from one sample sequenced in a study of blood T cell repertoires in COVID-19 (TCRdb year 2020). Library method: the immunoSEQ multiplex PCR assay. TCRdb stores this immuneACCESS table with in-frame sequences only. Part of the clones is absent; in the studies checked, under half of the shortfall reflects unresolved V genes, and no reason is known for the rest. This sample has about 160,000 clones in its table, and about three quarters of those were observed once. The ten largest clones represent roughly 2.8% of the sample. Specimen: peripheral blood. The origin of the receptors is a man between 70 and 80 years old with acute or convalescent COVID-19.

This chain connects TRBV14 to TRBJ2-1; 7 nucleotides match TRBD2. The CDR3 has 14 amino acids. Germline V gene lookup returns CDR1 SGHDN and CDR2 FVKESK. With 0 bases clipped from V and 12 bases from J, the junction kept 8 bases outside the gene matches. CDR3 DNA: TGTGCCAGCAGCCAAGAGTATTCGGGGGAGGGGCAGTTCTTC. Translation: CASSQEYSGEGQFF.

This rearrangement joins TRBV5-6 to TRBJ1-1; no clear D gene. The V end was cut by 0 bases, the J end by 4 bases, with 7 bases between. The CDR3 length is 13 residues. Germline lookup yields CDR1 SGHDT and CDR2 YYEEEE. In nucleotides, the CDR3 is TGTGCCAGCAGCTTGGCCCCGGGCACTGAAGCTTTCTTT. Amino acid sequence: CASSLAPGTEAFF.

This clone turned up a few times. CDR3 sequence reads: CASSLATAPRSETQYF. DNA for the CDR3: TGCGCCAGCAGCTTGGCGACAGCCCCAAGGTCTGAGACCCAGTACTTC. The V gene is TRBV5-1, the J gene TRBJ2-5; TRBD1 is a possible D gene (5 bases). The V gene's germline CDR1 is SGHRS and CDR2 YFSETQ. Between the trimmed V and J ends, which lost 0 bases and 5 bases, there was a span of 17 bases. CDR3 length: 16 residues.

The chain recombines TRBV9 with TRBJ1-4; 7 nucleotides line up with TRBD1. V lost 0 bases to trimming and J lost 7 bases; unmatched junction nucleotides: 6. The CDR3 contains 15 residues. Looked up from germline, CDR1 is SGDLS and CDR2 is YYNGEE. Here the CDR3 DNA reads TGTGCCAGCAGCGTAGAATCAGGGGGTGGTGAAAAACTGTTTTTT. Its protein is CASSVESGGGEKLFF.

The rearrangement uses TRBV28 and TRBJ1-1; 7 bases align to TRBD1. Trimming at V came to 3 bases and at J to 6 bases, leaving 7 bases not matched to a gene. Germline V gene data show CDR1 as MDHEN and CDR2 as SYDVKM. This CDR3 spans 14 amino acids. The CDR3 region is CASSLKGAVSEAFF. CDR3 coding DNA: TGTGCCAGCAGTTTGAAGGGGGCTGTATCTGAAGCTTTCTTT. The whole variable domain, remainder taken from reference TRBV28 and TRBJ1-1, is DVKVTQSSRYLVKRTGEKVFLECVQDMDHENMFWYRQDPGLGLRLIYFSYDVKMKEKGDIPEGYSVSREKKERFSLILESASTNQTSMYLCASSLKGAVSEAFFGQGTRLTVV.

This clone appeared a few times. The chain links TRBV6-5 to TRBJ2-5; 7 bases agree with TRBD1. The ends lost 4 bases at V and 4 bases at J; junction bases unmatched: 9. This CDR3 is built from 15 residues. CDR1 is MNHEY and CDR2 is SVGAGI in the germline V gene. CDR3 DNA: TGTGCCAGCAGTTCTCATACAGGGGCGGGAGAGACCCAGTACTTC. This codes for CASSSHTGAGETQYF.

V is TRBV30 and J is TRBJ2-2, with unresolved D. The CDR3 runs 14 residues. V was cut by 0 bases and J by 0 bases, with 5 bases left in between. Germline CDR1 is GTSNPN and CDR2 is SVGIG (reference sequence). Here the CDR3 DNA reads TGTGCCTGGAGTGTATGGCCGAACACCGGGGAGCTGTTTTTT. It is translated as CAWSVWPNTGELFF.

The V and J genes are TRBV7-9 and TRBJ1-2, with D unclear. The germline gives CDR1 SEHNR, CDR2 FQNEAQ (reference sequence). The CDR3 covers 12 residues. Trimming removed 5 bases from V and 8 bases from J, with 12 bases in between. The CDR3 DNA follows: TGTGCCAGCAGCGGCGACGGAGGGGGCTACACCTTC. Translated, it gives CASSGDGGGYTF.

V gene TRBV19 combines with J gene TRBJ1-2; a possible D gene is TRBD1 (5 bases). Germline V gene lookup returns CDR1 LNHDA and CDR2 SQIVND (reference sequence). Trimming removed 6 bases from V and 5 bases from J, with 13 bases in between. The CDR3 spans 13 residues. CDR3 in DNA: TGTGCCAGTAGGGACGGGGGAAGGTATGGCTACACCTTC. This gives the protein CASRDGGRYGYTF.

Written as DNA, the CDR3 is TGTGCCAGCAGTTACTCGGGGACAGCTAACTATGGCTACACCTTC. Its translation is CASSYSGTANYGYTF. The chain couples TRBV6-2 or TRBV6-3 to TRBJ1-2, with 7 bases aligning to TRBD1. J lost 0 bases, V lost 0 bases, and 1 base had no gene match. Germline CDR1 and CDR2: MNHEY and SVGEGT. CDR3 size: 15 residues.

This chain connects TRBV7-9 to TRBJ2-3; 11 bases map to TRBD2. This CDR3 has 18 amino acids. Trimming at V came to 6 bases and at J to 3 bases, leaving 14 bases not matched to a gene. Looked up from germline, CDR1 is SEHNR and CDR2 is FQNEAQ (reference sequence). For the CDR3, the DNA is TGTGCCAGCAGTTCCTCTACCCTTAGCGGGAGGGCGACAGATACGCAGTATTTT. This gives the protein CASSSSTLSGRATDTQYF.

The chain joins TRBV7-3 to TRBJ2-6; 12 positions match TRBD2. This CDR3 contains 18 residues. Per the germline V gene, CDR1 is SGHTA and CDR2 is FQGTGA. V lost 1 base and J lost 4; bases outside the gene matches: 5. CDR3 in DNA: TGTGCCAGCAGCTTAAAGCTAGCGGGAGGGCCAGGGGCCAACGTCCTGACTTTC. It yields the protein CASSLKLAGGPGANVLTF.

The genes are TRBV28 and TRBJ2-1; 9 positions match TRBD2. The V and J ends lost 6 bases and 4 bases, in that order; junction bases with no gene match: 10. The germline gives CDR1 MDHEN, CDR2 SYDVKM. The CDR3 loop spans 16 amino acids. This chain's CDR3 is CASSPPTSGMYNEQFF. The CDR3 nucleotides read TGTGCCAGCAGCCCCCCGACTAGCGGTATGTACAATGAGCAGTTCTTC.

This clone was seen a few times. The J gene is TRBJ1-1, the V gene TRBV1. TRBV1 is an annotated pseudogene. This CDR3 comprises 10 residues. The CDR3 nucleotides are TGCACCAGCAACTGGGAGTGGGCTTTCTTT. This encodes CTSNWEWAFF.

This clone was counted only a few times. The chain employs TRBV7-9 and TRBJ1-1; D unclear. Trimming stripped 2 bases from V and 2 bases from J, with 9 bases between. From germline, CDR1 is SEHNR and CDR2 FQNEAQ (reference sequence). The CDR3 contains 14 residues. CDR3 region: CASSLQQANTEAFF. For the CDR3, the DNA is TGTGCCAGCAGCTTACAGCAGGCAAACACTGAAGCTTTCTTT.

The V gene is TRBV12-3 or TRBV12-4, the J gene TRBJ1-2; D is unclear. CDR3 length: 13 amino acids. Between the trimmed V and J ends, which lost 2 bases and 2 bases, there was a span of 6 bases. CDR3 DNA: TGTGCCAGCAGTTTAACACAAAACTATGGCTACACCTTC. It is translated as CASSLTQNYGYTF.

The chain is built from TRBV6-6 and TRBJ2-3, with 10 bases aligning to TRBD2. The germline V gene encodes CDR1 MNHNY and CDR2 SVGAGI (reference sequence). The CDR3 is made up of 14 amino acids. J was trimmed by 4 bases and V by 5 bases; bases with no gene match: 3. CDR3 DNA sequence: TGTGCCAGCAGTCCTACTAGCGGGGCAGATACGCAGTATTTT. Amino acids: CASSPTSGADTQYF.

This clone showed up just a few times. The chain is built from TRBV6-6 and TRBJ2-2, with a tentative D call TRBD2 (6 bases). V was clipped by 5 bases and J by 3 bases, with 16 bases between them. This CDR3 is built from 16 residues. Germline-derived CDR1 and CDR2 are MNHNY and SVGAGI (reference sequence). CDR3 sequence: CASSRGAGRDTGELFF. Here the CDR3 DNA reads TGTGCCAGCAGTCGAGGAGCGGGTAGGGACACCGGGGAGCTGTTTTTT.

V and J are TRBV19 and TRBJ2-1; TRBD2 aligns across 7 bases. The CDR3 loop spans 15 amino acids. Germline CDR1 reads LNHDA; CDR2 reads SQIVND (reference sequence). Trimming at V came to 5 bases and at J to 3 bases, leaving 7 bases not matched to a gene. The CDR3 nucleotides read TGTGCCAGTAGTCCGCAGAAGCGGGACTACAATGAGCAGTTCTTC. This codes for CASSPQKRDYNEQFF.

J is TRBJ2-1 and V is TRBV28; TRBD2 matches at 9 bases. This CDR3 spans 17 amino acids. With V trimmed by 5 bases and J by 3 bases, 11 bases remained unmatched. Germline CDR1 is MDHEN and CDR2 is SYDVKM. The CDR3 nucleotides are TGTGCCAGCAGTCCTGAGCGGGCGGGAGGGCACTACAATGAGCAGTTCTTC. It specifies CASSPERAGGHYNEQFF.

This clone was seen more than once but under ten times. The rearrangement uses TRBV28 and TRBJ1-1; 10 bases are shared with TRBD1. The CDR3 covers 17 residues. The germline V gene encodes CDR1 MDHEN and CDR2 SYDVKM. V dropped 3 bases and J dropped 1; count of bases not matched to a gene: 8. The CDR3 nucleotides read TGTGCCAGCAGTTTCCCGACAGGGGGCTGGAGGAACACTGAAGCTTTCTTT. It is translated as CASSFPTGGWRNTEAFF.

This clone was recorded a few times. The chain uses TRBV9 and TRBJ1-1; D ambiguous. CDR1 and CDR2 from the germline V gene are SGDLS and YYNGEE. This CDR3 spans 15 amino acids. V dropped 0 bases and J dropped 4 bases, with 13 bases sitting between them. In DNA, the CDR3 is TGTGCCAGCAGCGTAGGACTCTCTTGGGTCACTGAAGCTTTCTTT. It is translated as CASSVGLSWVTEAFF.

The V and J genes are TRBV5-1 and TRBJ2-2; 7 bases fit TRBD2. This CDR3 region has 15 residues. The germline CDR1 and CDR2 sequences are SGHRS and YFSETQ. The V gene end was trimmed by 1 base and the J gene end by 1 base; junction bases not matched to a gene: 1. Here the CDR3 reads CASSLSGVNTGELFF. The CDR3 nucleotides are TGCGCCAGCAGCTTGAGCGGGGTGAACACCGGGGAGCTGTTTTTT.